A single T cell receptor (beta chain) is shown here with its context. The antigen is undetermined. Indicated time point: pretreatment peripheral blood. The data belong to a study of PD-L1 blockade in urothelial cancer. Study as a whole: At 3 weeks after treatment start (second dose) and again at 6 weeks, blood was analyzed. Blood samples had a median of roughly 140,000 T cells. Study-wide findings and caveats: Greater 3-week expansion of tumor-associated blood clones was recorded for durable-benefit patients.

Measured with immunoSEQ multiplex PCR; TCRdb has only the in-frame clones, and not every one. The table has about 43,000 clones, around 81% seen once. Trimming stripped 2 bases from V and 8 bases from J, with 12 bases between. The V gene's germline CDR1 is GTSNPN and CDR2 SVGIG (reference sequence). The CDR3 runs 12 residues. This specimen consisted of PBMCs, obtained around atezolizumab (anti-PD-L1) treatment. The TCR was taken from a man in his sixties with urothelial cancer. The chain recombines TRBV30 with TRBJ1-2; D ambiguous. In DNA, the CDR3 is TGTGCCTGGAGTCCAGTACAGTGGGGCTACACCTTC. Its translation: CAWSPVQWGYTF. Together with reference TRBV30 and TRBJ1-2, the CDR3 gives the full variable domain: SQTIHQWPATLVQPVGSPLSLECTVEGTSNPNLYWYRQAAGRGLQLLFYSVGIGQISSEVPQNLSASRPQDRQFILSSKKLLLSDSGFYLCAWSPVQWGYTFGSGTRLTVV.